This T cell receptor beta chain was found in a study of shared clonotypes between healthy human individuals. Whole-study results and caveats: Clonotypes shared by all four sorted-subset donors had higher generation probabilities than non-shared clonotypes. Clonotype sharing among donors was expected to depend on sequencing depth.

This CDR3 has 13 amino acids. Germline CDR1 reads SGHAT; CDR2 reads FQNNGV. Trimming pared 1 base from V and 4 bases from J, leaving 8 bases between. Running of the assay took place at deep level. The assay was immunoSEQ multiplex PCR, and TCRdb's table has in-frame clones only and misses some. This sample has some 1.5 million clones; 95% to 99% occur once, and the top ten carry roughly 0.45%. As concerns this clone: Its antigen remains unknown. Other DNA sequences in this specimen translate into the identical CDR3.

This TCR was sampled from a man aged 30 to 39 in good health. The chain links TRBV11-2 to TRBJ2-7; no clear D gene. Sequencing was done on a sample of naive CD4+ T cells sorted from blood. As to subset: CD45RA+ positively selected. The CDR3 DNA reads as TGTGCCAGCAGCTTAGGTCAGAGGTACGAGCAGTACTTC. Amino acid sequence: CASSLGQRYEQYF.